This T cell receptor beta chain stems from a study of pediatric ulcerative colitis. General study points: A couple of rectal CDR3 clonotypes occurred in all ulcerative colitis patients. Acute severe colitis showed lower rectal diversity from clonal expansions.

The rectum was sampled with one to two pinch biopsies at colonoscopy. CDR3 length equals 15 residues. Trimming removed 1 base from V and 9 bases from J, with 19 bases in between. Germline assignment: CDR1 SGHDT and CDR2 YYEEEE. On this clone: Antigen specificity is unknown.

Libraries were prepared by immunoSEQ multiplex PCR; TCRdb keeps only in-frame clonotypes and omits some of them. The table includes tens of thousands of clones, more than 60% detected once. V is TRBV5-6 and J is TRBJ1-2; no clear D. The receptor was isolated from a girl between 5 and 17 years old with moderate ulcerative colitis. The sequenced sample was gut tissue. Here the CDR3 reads CASSLYTASRTSYTF. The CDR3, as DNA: TGTGCCAGCAGCTTGTATACAGCCAGTCGTACGAGCTACACCTTC.